These 5 T cell receptor beta chains were sequenced from one sample in a study of blood T cell repertoires in COVID-19. Profiling relied on immunoSEQ multiplex PCR, and the TCRdb table lists in-frame clones only, not all of them. The sample consists of roughly 200,000 clones, roughly four fifths of them appearing once. Sequences were obtained from PBMCs or T cells enriched from blood (not recorded which). Receptors originate from a man between 40 and 49 years old who had recovered from COVID-19.

Here the CDR3 reads CASSIGAPRSGYTF. The CDR3 DNA reads TGTGCCAGTAGTATTGGTGCCCCGCGGAGTGGCTACACCTTC. V usage is TRBV19 and J usage is TRBJ1-2; D not certain. V was trimmed by 3 bases and J by 7 bases, leaving 15 bases between them. There are 14 residues in the CDR3. Germline V gene lookup returns CDR1 LNHDA and CDR2 SQIVND (reference sequence). Looking up the rest from reference TRBV19 and TRBJ1-2 gives the full variable domain: DGGITQSPKYLFRKEGQNVTLSCEQNLNHDAMYWYRQDPGQGLRLIYYSQIVNDFQKGDIAEGYSVSREKKESFPLTVTSAQKNPTAFYLCASSIGAPRSGYTFGSGTRLTVV.

CDR3 coding DNA: TGTGCCAGCAGCCCCTCCTCCAGGGATCTGTGGGGCTACACCTTC. As protein: CASSPSSRDLWGYTF. This chain connects TRBV7-2 to TRBJ1-2, with a weak D call TRBD1 (5 bases). From germline, CDR1 is SGHTA and CDR2 FQGNSA. CDR3 size: 15 residues. V shed 5 bases and J shed 8 bases, with 21 bases lying between them.

CDR3 loop: CASSQVGLGGEKLFF. The CDR3 DNA reads as TGTGCCAGCAGCCAAGTGGGCCTAGGAGGTGAAAAACTGTTTTTT. The V gene is TRBV3-1 (or the pseudogene TRBV3-2), the J gene TRBJ1-4; no reliable D call. This CDR3 spans 15 amino acids. The germline V gene encodes CDR1 LGHDT and CDR2 YNNKEL (reference sequence). Trimming took off 1 base at V and 7 bases at J, with 13 bases between the two ends.

This clone was seen more than once but under ten times. The V call is TRBV18, the J call TRBJ2-1; D remains unclear. The germline gives CDR1 KGHSH, CDR2 LQKENI. V dropped 1 base and J dropped 8 bases, with 9 bases sitting between them. The CDR3 is 13 residues long. CDR3 amino acids: CASSPRSRDEQFF. CDR3 nucleotides: TGTGCCAGCTCACCACGGTCTCGAGATGAGCAGTTCTTC.

The J gene is TRBJ2-1, the V gene TRBV6-5; TRBD2 might be the D (5 bases). In germline, CDR1 is MNHEY, CDR2 SVGAGI. The germline V and J ends were trimmed by 4 bases and 1 base, with 14 bases remaining between them. This CDR3 has 16 amino acids. CDR3 sequence reads: CASSWARGISYNEQFF. The CDR3 coding sequence is TGTGCCAGCAGTTGGGCCAGAGGGATTTCCTACAATGAGCAGTTCTTC.